This TCR beta chain came from a study of blood T cell repertoires in COVID-19. Study at large: Material from acute and convalescent COVID-19 was sourced from the United States, Italy and Spain.

This CDR3 contains 16 residues. After removal of 5 bases from V and 3 bases from J, the junction contained 8 bases not matched to a gene. CDR1 and CDR2 (germline): SEHNR, FQNEAQ (reference sequence). Source study methods: Amplification with reference gene primers provided the estimates of nucleated cell counts. The table came from immunoSEQ multiplex PCR; TCRdb's copy has only in-frame clones and leaves some out. V and J calls plus clone size are reproduced from that table; the DNA served to infer D and trimming. The sample consists of more than 90,000 clones, approximately 85% of them appearing once.

The rearrangement joins TRBV7-9 to TRBJ2-3; TRBD1 matches at 10 bases. The TCR originated in a man aged 40-50 years with acute or convalescent COVID-19. What was sequenced was peripheral blood. The CDR3 coding sequence is TGTGCCAGCAGCCTGACAGGGGGCGAGAGGACAGATACGCAGTATTTT. It encodes CASSLTGGERTDTQYF.